The rows below give T cell receptor beta chains drawn from one sample of a study of blood T cell repertoires in COVID-19. Clones were read by immunoSEQ multiplex PCR, and TCRdb kept only the in-frame ones, dropping some. This table holds roughly 160,000 clones, approximately 88% found once. The sequenced sample consisted of PBMCs or T cells enriched from blood (not recorded which). These receptors came from a woman aged 55-70 years who had recovered from COVID-19. CDR3s include the opening cysteine and the closing phenylalanine or tryptophan. D genes are given only for firm matches. Clone sizes are given selectively: once, few, many, or a class where the clone is expanded.

v_call	j_call	clone_size	d_call	cdr3_nt	cdr3_aa
TRBV10-3	TRBJ1-5	-	-	TGTGCCATCAGGAGACAGGCAGATCAGCCCCAGCATTTT	CAIRRQADQPQHF
TRBV19	TRBJ1-5	-	-	TGTGCCAGTAGTACACGGACAGTTAATCAGCCCCAGCATTTT	CASSTRTVNQPQHF
TRBV14	TRBJ1-1	-	TRBD1	TGTGCCAGCAGCCAAGAAAGGACCAATACAGGGGTTACTGAAGCTTTCTTT	CASSQERTNTGVTEAFF
TRBV10-3	TRBJ2-1	-	TRBD1	TGTGCCAGCTCACAGGGGATAAGCTCCTACAATGAGCAGTTCTTC	CASSQGISSYNEQFF
TRBV11-3	TRBJ2-1	-	-	TGTGCCAGCAGCCCCCGTTGGGAGGGGGAGAAGTTCTTC	CASSPRWEGEKFF
TRBV6-4	TRBJ1-6	-	-	TGTGCCATCCTCCCCATACAAATTTATAATTCACCCCTCCACTTT	CAILPIQIYNSPLHF
TRBV28	TRBJ1-1	-	-	TGTGCCAGCAGTTTACAGAAGAACACTGAAGCTTTCTTT	CASSLQKNTEAFF
TRBV3-1/TRBV3-2	TRBJ2-6	-	-	TGTGCCAGCAGCCCACAGGGTACCAACGTCCTGACTTTC	CASSPQGTNVLTF
TRBV2	TRBJ1-2	-	-	TGTGCCAGCAGGGGCGCAGGGGACTATGGCTACACCTTC	CASRGAGDYGYTF
TRBV7-9	TRBJ2-5	-	TRBD2	TGTGCCAGCAGCGGTCCCGGGACTAGCGGGAGTAAGGGTGAGACCCAGTACTTC	CASSGPGTSGSKGETQYF
TRBV20-1	TRBJ1-2	few	-	TGCAGTGCTAGACAGGGCGGCGGCTACACCTTC	CSARQGGGYTF
TRBV6-5	TRBJ1-5	-	-	TGTGCCAGCAGTCCCAGACAGTACAATCAGCCCCAGCATTTT	CASSPRQYNQPQHF
TRBV5-6	TRBJ2-1	-	TRBD1	TGTGCCAGCAGCTTGTGGGACAGGGGAGTGCCCAGTGAGCAGTTCTTC	CASSLWDRGVPSEQFF
TRBV24-1	TRBJ2-7	once	TRBD1	TGTGCCACCAATGACAGGGACTCCTACGAGCAGTACTTC	CATNDRDSYEQYF
TRBV2	TRBJ1-3	once	-	TGTGCCAGCAGTGCGGCAGGGTCTAGAGGAAACACCATATATTTT	CASSAAGSRGNTIYF
TRBV7-9	TRBJ1-5	-	TRBD1	TGTGCCAGCAGCTCGGGACAGGGGAGCGGGGCCCAGCATTTT	CASSSGQGSGAQHF
TRBV5-4	TRBJ1-4	-	TRBD1	TGTGCCAGCAGCTTAAACTCCGGGACAGGGGGCGAAAAACTGTTTTTT	CASSLNSGTGGEKLFF
TRBV5-1	TRBJ2-3	-	-	TGCGCCAGCAGCCCACAGGACCTAGATACGCAGTATTTT	CASSPQDLDTQYF
TRBV27	TRBJ1-5	-	TRBD1	TGTGCCAGCAGTGCCGAGACAGGGGGCCGTCAGCCCCAGCATTTT	CASSAETGGRQPQHF
TRBV5-1	TRBJ2-3	-	TRBD1	TGCGCCAGTGCGGGACAGGGGACCACAGATACGCAGTATTTT	CASAGQGTTDTQYF
TRBV7-9	TRBJ1-4	-	-	TGTGCCAGCAGCTTCAGTGGGAGTGAAAAACTGTTTTTT	CASSFSGSEKLFF
TRBV7-8	TRBJ2-2	-	-	TGTGCCAGCAGCCGGCAGTTACCCGGGGAGCTGTTTTTT	CASSRQLPGELFF
TRBV6-2/TRBV6-3	TRBJ1-2	-	TRBD1	TGTGCCAGCAGTTACTCAGACAGGGGTGGCTACACCTTC	CASSYSDRGGYTF
TRBV28	TRBJ1-4	-	-	TGTGCCAGCAGTCCCTCCCGGGGGGCGGCGGAAAAACTGTTTTTT	CASSPSRGAAEKLFF
TRBV3-1/TRBV3-2	TRBJ1-2	once	TRBD1	TGTGCCAGCAGTCCCCAAGGGGGCACGGTTCATGGCTACACCTTC	CASSPQGGTVHGYTF
TRBV5-1	TRBJ1-4	-	-	TGCGCCAGCAGCTTGAATGAGGCCCGAGGTGGAAAACTGTTTTTT	CASSLNEARGGKLFF
TRBV5-1	TRBJ2-1	few	TRBD2	TGCGCCAGCAGCTTGAATCCTAGCGGGGACTACAATGAGCAGTTCTTC	CASSLNPSGDYNEQFF
TRBV11-2	TRBJ1-1	-	-	TGTGCCAGCAGCTTAGGTGCGGCGGGGACTGAAGCTTTCTTT	CASSLGAAGTEAFF
TRBV12-3/TRBV12-4	TRBJ1-5	-	-	TGTGCCAGCAGTTTGACAGGCAATCAGCCCCAGCATTTT	CASSLTGNQPQHF
TRBV11-1	TRBJ1-1	-	-	TGTGCCAGCAGCTTTGGGAGGAACACTGAAGCTTTCTTT	CASSFGRNTEAFF
TRBV5-1	TRBJ2-5	-	-	TGCGCCAGCAGCTTTGACAGTATTCAAGAGACCCAGTACTTC	CASSFDSIQETQYF
TRBV2	TRBJ2-2	-	TRBD1	TGTGCCAGCAGGATACAGGGGGACACCGGGGAGCTGTTTTTT	CASRIQGDTGELFF
TRBV27	TRBJ1-2	-	-	TGTGCCAGCAGTTTTATCGGGGGACGGGCCTATGGCTACACCTTC	CASSFIGGRAYGYTF
TRBV7-9	TRBJ2-2	few	TRBD2	TGTGCCAGCAGCCATCCAAAGGGACTAGCGGGAGAGGTCACCGGGGAGCTGTTTTTT	CASSHPKGLAGEVTGELFF
TRBV7-9	TRBJ2-5	-	TRBD1	TGTGCCAGCAGCGATATCCGGGACAGAAGGAAAGAGACCCAGTACTTC	CASSDIRDRRKETQYF
TRBV12-3/TRBV12-4	TRBJ1-1	-	-	TGTGCCAGCAGCCAGTGGACTGAAGCTTTCTTT	CASSQWTEAFF
TRBV30	TRBJ1-1	-	TRBD1	TGTGCCTGGAGTTTACGACAGGGGCGGCAAAACACTGAAGCTTTCTTT	CAWSLRQGRQNTEAFF
TRBV5-1	TRBJ2-4	-	-	TGCGCCAGCAGCTTGGGGCGGATCAAAAACATTCAGTACTTC	CASSLGRIKNIQYF
TRBV3-1/TRBV3-2	TRBJ1-2	once	TRBD1	TGTGCCAGCTACCAGGGACAGGGGAACGGCTACACCTTC	CASYQGQGNGYTF
TRBV2	TRBJ2-5	-	-	TGTGCCAGCATTTCCGGGTCCAATCCCGCGGAGACCCAGTACTTC	CASISGSNPAETQYF
TRBV1	TRBJ2-3	-	-	TGCACCAGCAGCCAATCAAACAGGGGAACAGATACGCAGTATTTT	CTSSQSNRGTDTQYF
TRBV18	TRBJ1-1	-	-	TGTGCCAGCTCACCCTCTAATGCCGTAAACACTGAAGCTTTCTTT	CASSPSNAVNTEAFF
TRBV5-1	TRBJ2-7	few	-	TGCGCCAGCAGCTCCGACACGTACGAGCAGTACTTC	CASSSDTYEQYF
TRBV4-2	TRBJ1-1	-	TRBD1	TGTGCCAGCAGCCAAAGGACAGGGAACGCTGAAGCTTTCTTT	CASSQRTGNAEAFF
TRBV27	TRBJ1-1	few	-	TGTGCCAGCATCCGTTTCGGGGGAGAAACTGAAGCTTTCTTT	CASIRFGGETEAFF
TRBV7-2	TRBJ1-4	-	TRBD1	TGTGCCAGCAGCTTAGCGCCTAGGACAGGGCCCTATATCGCAACTAATGAAAAACTGTTTTTT	CASSLAPRTGPYIATNEKLFF
TRBV4-1	TRBJ2-2	-	TRBD1	TGCGCCAGCAGGCTTTCCGGAGGGACAGGGGCTTTCGGGGAGCTGTTTTTT	CASRLSGGTGAFGELFF
TRBV5-4	TRBJ2-7	-	TRBD1	TGTGCCAGCAGCCTTATTGAACCGGGACAGTACGAGCAGTACTTC	CASSLIEPGQYEQYF
TRBV14	TRBJ2-2	-	TRBD1	TGTGCCAGCAGGAGACAGGGTCGGTCCGGGGAGCTGTTTTTT	CASRRQGRSGELFF
TRBV10-3	TRBJ1-5	-	-	TGTGCCATCACGGGATTACTTAGTCAGCCCCAGCATTTT	CAITGLLSQPQHF
TRBV3-1/TRBV3-2	TRBJ1-4	-	TRBD1	TGTGCCAGCAGCCATGCGGACAGGGAGTATGAAAAACTGTTTTTT	CASSHADREYEKLFF
TRBV5-6	TRBJ2-2	-	-	TGTGCCAGCAGCTTGGTAGGGGCAGAGAGCGGGGAGCTGTTTTTT	CASSLVGAESGELFF
TRBV7-2	TRBJ2-1	once	-	TGTGCCAGCAGCCTAAATAGAAATATATACAATGAGCAGTTCTTC	CASSLNRNIYNEQFF
TRBV2	TRBJ2-3	few	TRBD2	TGTGCCAGCTCTTTAACTATAGCGGGAGGGTCGAGCACAGATACGCAGTATTTT	CASSLTIAGGSSTDTQYF
TRBV28	TRBJ2-1	-	TRBD2	TGTGCCAGCAGTTTATGGACTAGCGGGTACAATGAGCAGTTCTTC	CASSLWTSGYNEQFF